These 17 T cell receptor beta chains originate from one sample sequenced in a study of blood T cell repertoires in COVID-19. Sequencing used immunoSEQ multiplex PCR; TCRdb keeps in-frame clones, though not all of them. The table shows roughly 61,000 clones, with roughly 70% occurring only once. The specimen sequenced was PBMCs or T cells enriched from blood (not recorded which). Every receptor here comes from a woman aged 60-70 years who had been exposed to COVID-19.

The V and J genes are TRBV25-1 and TRBJ1-4, with a weak D call TRBD1 (5 bases). CDR3 size: 12 residues. V was clipped by 6 bases and J by 5 bases, with 7 bases between them. CDR1 is MGHDK and CDR2 is SYGVNS in the germline V gene. The CDR3 DNA sequence: TGTGCCAGCAGGGGGCTGAATGAAAAACTGTTTTTT. Amino acid sequence: CASRGLNEKLFF.

Many counts were recorded for this clone. The chain is built from TRBV5-1 and TRBJ2-7; D is perhaps TRBD2 (5 bases). The CDR3 runs to 12 residues. Germline V gene data show CDR1 as SGHRS and CDR2 as YFSETQ. V gave up 3 bases and J gave up 8 bases, with 12 bases separating them. CDR3 DNA sequence: TGCGCCAGCAGCTCAAGCGGACTCAAGCAGTACTTC. It yields the protein CASSSSGLKQYF.

The CDR3 protein is CASSLATGGSEAFF. DNA for the CDR3: TGTGCCAGCAGCTTAGCTACAGGGGGTTCTGAAGCTTTCTTT. The chain recombines TRBV11-2 with TRBJ1-1; 8 nucleotides line up with TRBD1. The CDR3 is 14 amino acids. Trimming removed 1 base from V and 6 bases from J; junction bases left unmatched: 4. CDR1 SGHAT and CDR2 FQNNGV come from the germline V gene.

This clone was recorded a few times. V usage is TRBV28 and J usage is TRBJ1-6; D ambiguous. CDR3 length: 14 residues. Trimming left V 7 bases short and J 6 bases short, with 13 bases between. The V gene's germline CDR1 is MDHEN and CDR2 SYDVKM. The CDR3 here is CASTPGILNSPLHF. The CDR3 DNA is TGTGCCAGCACCCCGGGAATCCTTAATTCACCCCTCCACTTT.

The gene calls are TRBV7-9 and TRBJ1-1, with D perhaps TRBD1 (6 bases). Germline loops: CDR1 SEHNR, CDR2 FQNEAQ (reference sequence). Trimming stripped 1 base from V and 12 bases from J, with 15 bases between. This CDR3 region has 13 residues. CDR3 sequence (DNA): TGTGCCAGCAGCTTAGAAGGGGGATTAAAGTCTTTCTTT. This translates into CASSLEGGLKSFF.

This clone was counted at least ten times. The genes are TRBV6-5 and TRBJ1-4; D is possibly TRBD1 (6 bases). Germline V lookup: CDR1 MNHEY, CDR2 SVGAGI. The CDR3 is 14 amino acids. The V and J ends lost 8 bases and 3 bases respectively, with 13 bases between them. Here the CDR3 DNA reads TGTGCCAGCGGCCCAGGGGTTGCTAATGAAAAACTGTTTTTT. Its protein product is CASGPGVANEKLFF.

The chain uses TRBV11-1 and TRBJ1-1, with D unresolved. The CDR3 has 15 residues. V was cut by 1 base and J by 0 bases, with 9 bases left in between. The germline CDR1 and CDR2 sequences are SGHAT and FQDESV (reference sequence). CDR3 protein: CASSLGIGLNTEAFF. The CDR3, as DNA: TGTGCCAGCAGCTTAGGAATTGGCTTGAACACTGAAGCTTTCTTT. Looking up the rest from reference TRBV11-1 and TRBJ1-1 gives the full variable domain: EAEVAQSPRYKITEKSQAVAFWCDPISGHATLYWYRQILGQGPELLVQFQDESVVDDSQLPKDRFSAERLKGVDSTLKIQPAELGDSAMYLCASSLGIGLNTEAFFGQGTRLTVV.

A few counts support this clone. The gene calls are TRBV2 and TRBJ1-5; no definite D call. CDR1 SNHLY and CDR2 FYNNEI come from the germline V gene. V lost 5 bases to trimming and J lost 1 base, with 9 bases between them. CDR3 length equals 14 residues. The CDR3: CASSSRMSNQPQHF. Here the CDR3 DNA reads TGTGCCAGCAGTTCCAGGATGAGCAATCAGCCCCAGCATTTT.

The chain is built from TRBV19 and TRBJ2-1, with TRBD2 identical over 8 bases. Germline values: CDR1 LNHDA, CDR2 SQIVND (reference sequence). The CDR3 is made up of 15 amino acids. The J segment lost 7 bases and the V segment lost 6 bases, leaving 11 bases of the junction unmatched. CDR3 bases: TGTGCCAGTAGGTGGGGAGCGGGAGTGACGAATGAGCAGTTCTTC. Protein product: CASRWGAGVTNEQFF.

In DNA form, the CDR3 reads TGCAGTGCTAGTGCTAAAGATACGCAGTATTTT. This translates into CSASAKDTQYF. The V gene is TRBV20-1, the J gene TRBJ2-3; D is unresolved. This CDR3 is 11 amino acids long. Germline CDR1 DFQATT, CDR2 SNEGSKA (reference sequence). V was shortened by 3 bases and J by 5 bases, with 6 bases between the two germline ends.

The J gene is TRBJ1-3, the V gene TRBV20-1; possible D gene TRBD1, 6 bases. Trimming pared 3 bases from V and 5 bases from J, leaving 11 bases between. The CDR3 is 13 residues long. The germline CDR1 and CDR2 sequences are DFQATT and SNEGSKA (reference sequence). CDR3 nucleotide sequence: TGCAGTGCTAGTCGACAGGACAGAAACACCATATATTTT. It yields the protein CSASRQDRNTIYF.

The V gene is TRBV4-1, the J gene TRBJ1-6; a weak D match, TRBD1 (6 bases). CDR3 length: 16 amino acids. V was cut by 4 bases and J by 7 bases, with 17 bases left in between. Germline CDR1 and CDR2: MGHRA and YSYEKL. The DNA for the CDR3 is TGCGCCAGCAGCCTTTGGGCCGGGACACCAAATTCACCCCTCCACTTT. The encoded protein is CASSLWAGTPNSPLHF.

The rearrangement uses TRBV19 and TRBJ1-2, with D uncertain. The CDR3 runs 13 residues. Germline V gives CDR1 LNHDA, CDR2 SQIVND (reference sequence). Trimming took off 3 bases at V and 6 bases at J, with 11 bases between the two ends. The CDR3 here is CASSIAGVDGYTF. Written as DNA, the CDR3 is TGTGCCAGTAGTATTGCCGGGGTGGATGGCTACACCTTC.

The rearrangement joins TRBV15 to TRBJ2-5; the match to TRBD1 covers 10 bases. Looked up from germline, CDR1 is LNHNV and CDR2 is YYDKDF (reference sequence). The trim removed 4 bases at V and 7 bases at J, leaving 15 bases unmatched. This CDR3 has 17 residues. CDR3 residues: CATSKKYPGTGVGTQYF. In DNA form, the CDR3 reads TGTGCCACCAGCAAGAAATATCCCGGGACAGGGGTTGGGACCCAGTACTTC.

The chain has TRBV5-1 and TRBJ2-7, with a weak D call TRBD2 (6 bases). The CDR3 sequence is 14 residues long. Germline V gives CDR1 SGHRS, CDR2 YFSETQ. V lost 0 bases and J 5 bases, leaving 12 bases between the germline ends. DNA for the CDR3: TGCGCCAGCAGCTTGGCGGTACGGGGGAACGAGCAGTACTTC. Residues: CASSLAVRGNEQYF. The full variable domain, completed using reference TRBV5-1 and TRBJ2-7, is KAGVTQTPRYLIKTRGQQVTLSCSPISGHRSVSWYQQTPGQGLQFLFEYFSETQRNKGNFPGRFSGRQFSNSRSEMNVSTLELGDSALYLCASSLAVRGNEQYFGPGTRLTVT.

This chain uses TRBV5-1 with TRBJ2-7; no clear D gene. Germline-derived CDR1 and CDR2 are SGHRS and YFSETQ. The V end lost 6 bases, the J end lost 0 bases, and 7 bases lay between the germline ends. CDR3 length: 12 residues. In nucleotides, the CDR3 is TGCGCCAGCAAGGAGAGCTCCTACGAGCAGTACTTC. Encoded protein: CASKESSYEQYF.

The chain links TRBV28 to TRBJ2-1; 9 bases map to TRBD2. V was pared by 4 bases and J by 6 bases, with 10 bases of the junction left unmatched. Germline CDR1 is MDHEN and CDR2 is SYDVKM. This CDR3 contains 16 residues. CDR3 nucleotides: TGTGCCAGCAGTTCCTTAGCGGGAGTCCGCAGCAATGAGCAGTTCTTC. This gives the protein CASSSLAGVRSNEQFF. The whole variable domain, filled in from reference TRBV28 and TRBJ2-1, reads DVKVTQSSRYLVKRTGEKVFLECVQDMDHENMFWYRQDPGLGLRLIYFSYDVKMKEKGDIPEGYSVSREKKERFSLILESASTNQTSMYLCASSSLAGVRSNEQFFGPGTRLTVL.